The 28 T cell receptor beta chains listed next were all sequenced from one sample in a study of long-term antiretroviral therapy in people with HIV. Version v3.0 of the immunoSEQ assay was performed at survey level. TCRdb's copy holds only in-frame clones and misses some; the assay was immunoSEQ multiplex PCR. The sample holds roughly 18,000 clones, roughly 91% seen once. Here the sequenced sample was unsorted PBMCs, taken 3 years after starting antiretroviral therapy. The source of these receptors is a man aged 45 to 65 with HIV.

The V call is TRBV18, the J call TRBJ1-1, with unresolved D. Looked up from germline, CDR1 is KGHSH and CDR2 is LQKENI. The CDR3 runs to 14 residues. Trimming left V 5 bases short and J 1 base short, with 11 bases between. The CDR3 sequence is CASSSLGWNTEAFF. CDR3 sequence (DNA): TGTGCCAGCTCATCCCTCGGGTGGAACACTGAAGCTTTCTTT.

CDR3 loop: CASSLERGDYNEQFF. The CDR3 nucleotides read TGTGCCAGCAGCTTAGAGCGGGGGGACTACAATGAGCAGTTCTTC. V is TRBV7-7 and J is TRBJ2-1; 9 nucleotides align to TRBD2. The trim removed 1 base at V and 3 bases at J, leaving 1 base unmatched. Looked up from germline, CDR1 is SSHAT and CDR2 is FNYEAQ (reference sequence). The CDR3 loop spans 15 amino acids.

The chain carries TRBV7-8 and TRBJ2-7, with D possibly being TRBD1 (6 bases). Trimming took 1 base from V and 3 from J, leaving 7 bases between them. The length of the CDR3 is 13 residues. Germline CDR1 is SGHVS and CDR2 is FQNEAQ. The CDR3 spells CASSLGQDYEQYF. In nucleotides, the CDR3 is TGTGCCAGCAGCTTAGGACAGGACTACGAGCAGTACTTC.

This chain uses TRBV18 with TRBJ1-4; D is perhaps TRBD1 (5 bases). The CDR3 covers 16 residues. CDR1 is KGHSH, CDR2 LQKENI, per germline. V lost 3 bases and J lost 4, with 15 bases in between. CDR3 DNA sequence: TGTGCCAGCTCACCGGTGACGGGACTTATTAATGAAAAACTGTTTTTT. Amino acids: CASSPVTGLINEKLFF.

The V and J genes are TRBV4-3 and TRBJ2-3; 7 nucleotides match TRBD1. Trimming cost V 0 bases and J 4 bases; bases outside gene matches: 7. The CDR3 spans 16 residues. The V gene's germline CDR1 is LGHNA and CDR2 YSLEER. The CDR3 sequence: CASSQDWGQKSDTQYF. The CDR3 DNA is TGCGCCAGCAGCCAAGATTGGGGACAGAAGTCAGATACGCAGTATTTT.

The V call is TRBV7-3, the J call TRBJ2-7, with D perhaps assigned TRBD1 or TRBD2 (5 bases each). CDR3 length equals 15 residues. CDR1 and CDR2 from the germline V gene are SGHTA and FQGTGA. V lost 5 bases and J 2 bases, leaving 16 bases between the germline ends. CDR3: CASSITGTEAYEQYF. CDR3 bases: TGTGCCAGCAGCATTACCGGGACCGAGGCCTACGAGCAGTACTTC.

This clone was picked up one time. The chain uses TRBV19 and TRBJ2-3, with 10 bases aligning to TRBD1. Trimming took 6 bases from V and 4 from J; bases not matched to a gene: 1. The CDR3 extends over 13 amino acids. Germline CDR1 LNHDA, CDR2 SQIVND (reference sequence). The CDR3 bases are TGTGCCAGTAGGACAGGGGGCCCAGATACGCAGTATTTT. It codes for CASRTGGPDTQYF.

This clone was detected only once. This chain links TRBV10-2 with TRBJ2-7; possible D gene TRBD1, 6 bases. This CDR3 is 11 amino acids long. Deletions cut 9 bases from V and 5 bases from J, with 11 bases between. Germline V CDR1 and CDR2: WSHSY, SAAADI. The CDR3 region is CASYRAHEQYF. The CDR3 DNA is TGCGCCAGTTACAGGGCCCACGAGCAGTACTTC.

Here the CDR3 reads CASSPGVAGEQYF. The CDR3, as DNA: TGTGCCAGCAGCCCCGGGGTAGCGGGGGAGCAGTACTTC. The rearrangement joins TRBV7-9 to TRBJ2-7, with 8 nucleotides matching TRBD2. The CDR3 runs to 13 residues. Trimming took 5 bases from V and 7 from J; bases not matched to a gene: 7. CDR1 is SEHNR, CDR2 FQNEAQ, per germline (reference sequence).

The chain couples TRBV18 to TRBJ1-1; TRBD1 matches 8 bases. The CDR3 has 13 residues. J lost 4 bases, V lost 5 bases, and 3 bases had no gene match. CDR1 and CDR2 from the germline V gene are KGHSH and LQKENI. DNA of the CDR3: TGTGCCAGCTCAGCAGGGGGCGGCACTGAAGCTTTCTTT. It encodes CASSAGGGTEAFF.

The chain employs TRBV5-6 and TRBJ1-2, with TRBD1 matching over 9 bases. CDR1 is SGHDT and CDR2 is YYEEEE in the germline V gene. This CDR3 is 14 amino acids long. V shed 4 bases, J shed 4 bases, and the junction held 5 bases outside the gene matches. The CDR3 region is CASSKGQGIYGYTF. In DNA, the CDR3 is TGTGCCAGCAGCAAGGGACAGGGAATCTATGGCTACACCTTC.

The chain has TRBV18 and TRBJ2-1; 10 bases agree with TRBD1. The germline CDR1 and CDR2 sequences are KGHSH and LQKENI. V lost 5 bases, J lost 4 bases, and 2 bases stayed unmatched. The CDR3 covers 14 residues. CDR3 nucleotide sequence: TGTGCCAGCTCAACGGGACAGGGGTACAATGAGCAGTTCTTC. Its translation: CASSTGQGYNEQFF.

The chain couples TRBV5-4 to TRBJ2-7, with 9 bases fitting TRBD1. This CDR3 is built from 14 residues. Trimming at V came to 4 bases and at J to 2 bases, leaving 4 bases not matched to a gene. CDR1 is SGHNT, CDR2 YYREEE, per germline (reference sequence). CDR3 sequence (DNA): TGTGCCAGCAGCCTCGGGACAGGGCCCTACGAGCAGTACTTC. Translated: CASSLGTGPYEQYF.

The chain joins TRBV30 to TRBJ2-1; 11 positions match TRBD2. The CDR3 runs to 12 residues. CDR1 is GTSNPN, CDR2 SVGIG, per germline (reference sequence). Unmatched junction bases numbered 8, after V lost 4 bases and J lost 15 bases. The CDR3 protein is CAWTGLAGLSFF. CDR3 DNA: TGTGCCTGGACTGGACTAGCGGGTTTGTCGTTCTTC. Full variable domain (rest looked up from reference TRBV30 and TRBJ2-1): SQTIHQWPATLVQPVGSPLSLECTVEGTSNPNLYWYRQAAGRGLQLLFYSVGIGQISSEVPQNLSASRPQDRQFILSSKKLLLSDSGFYLCAWTGLAGLSFFGPGTRLTVL.

The chain employs TRBV6-1 and TRBJ1-5; TRBD1 aligns across 8 bases. V lost 8 bases to trimming and J lost 5 bases; unmatched junction nucleotides: 8. Germline V lookup: CDR1 MNHNS, CDR2 SASEGT. The CDR3 totals 14 residues. The DNA for the CDR3 is TGTGCCAGCCGGGACAGGAGGCCGGATCAGCCCCAGCATTTT. This codes for CASRDRRPDQPQHF.

This clone was detected a few times. CDR3 sequence: CASSEAWGLVYEQYF. DNA of the CDR3: TGTGCCAGCAGTGAAGCATGGGGACTAGTCTACGAGCAGTACTTC. This chain joins TRBV6-1 and TRBJ2-7; 8 bases align to TRBD2. The CDR3 is made up of 15 amino acids. Germline assignment: CDR1 MNHNS and CDR2 SASEGT. V dropped 0 bases and J dropped 3; count of bases not matched to a gene: 4.

This chain connects TRBV28 to TRBJ1-1, with 8 bases matching TRBD1. V shed 4 bases, J shed 6 bases, and the junction held 7 bases outside the gene matches. The V gene's germline CDR1 is MDHEN and CDR2 SYDVKM. The CDR3 contains 14 residues. The CDR3 region is CASSWAGGLAEAFF. The CDR3 nucleotides are TGTGCCAGCAGTTGGGCAGGGGGCTTGGCTGAAGCTTTCTTT.

This clone showed up just once. The V call is TRBV29-1, the J call TRBJ2-2; D possibly uses TRBD1 or TRBD2 (5 bases each). Germline CDR1 is SQVTM and CDR2 is ANQGSEA. The CDR3 length is 13 residues. V lost 3 bases to trimming and J lost 4 bases, with 9 bases between them. CDR3 in amino acids: CSVDRDRTGELFF. The CDR3 bases are TGCAGCGTTGACAGGGACCGCACCGGGGAGCTGTTTTTT.

The J gene is TRBJ2-7, the V gene TRBV11-2, with TRBD1 matching 8 bases. Looked up from germline, CDR1 is SGHAT and CDR2 is FQNNGV. V lost 0 bases, J lost 4 bases, and 8 bases stayed unmatched. This CDR3 is built from 16 residues. The CDR3 here is CASSLDRGTGIYEQYF. In DNA form, the CDR3 reads TGTGCCAGCAGCTTAGATCGGGGGACAGGCATTTACGAGCAGTACTTC.

The V call is TRBV6-6, the J call TRBJ2-3; D not resolved. V dropped 6 bases and J dropped 0 bases, with 10 bases sitting between them. In germline, CDR1 is MNHNY, CDR2 SVGAGI (reference sequence). The CDR3 totals 14 residues. CDR3 sequence: CASSHGVSTDTQYF. CDR3 DNA: TGTGCCAGCAGCCATGGGGTTAGCACAGATACGCAGTATTTT.

V usage is TRBV19 and J usage is TRBJ2-7, with 8 bases lining up with TRBD1. V was pared by 6 bases and J by 5 bases, with 9 bases of the junction left unmatched. In germline, CDR1 is LNHDA, CDR2 SQIVND (reference sequence). CDR3 length equals 14 residues. The CDR3 DNA reads as TGTGCCAGTAGACAGAGTCCAGGGGGCCACGAGCAGTACTTC. It yields the protein CASRQSPGGHEQYF.

The rearrangement joins TRBV27 to TRBJ1-5; D is uncertain. CDR1 is MNHEY and CDR2 is SMNVEV in the germline V gene (reference sequence). The germline V and J ends were trimmed by 5 bases and 5 bases, with 10 bases remaining between them. The CDR3 sequence is 13 residues long. CDR3 in amino acids: CASSLGGDQPQHF. CDR3 DNA: TGTGCCAGCAGTCTCGGAGGAGATCAGCCCCAGCATTTT.

The chain employs TRBV5-1 and TRBJ2-7, with 10 bases fitting TRBD1. The CDR3 runs to 15 residues. Germline loops: CDR1 SGHRS, CDR2 YFSETQ. V lost 4 bases, J lost 5 bases, and 9 bases stayed unmatched. For the CDR3, the DNA is TGCGCCAGCAGCGGCGGGACAGGGGAAGGTAACGAGCAGTACTTC. This sequence encodes CASSGGTGEGNEQYF.

This chain links TRBV10-3 with TRBJ1-3, with D maybe TRBD1 (5 bases). The CDR3 length is 16 residues. The V end lost 8 bases, the J end lost 0 bases, and 17 bases lay between the germline ends. Looked up from germline, CDR1 is ENHRY and CDR2 is SYGVKD. The CDR3 here is CAIAQGEYLSGNTIYF. The CDR3 coding sequence is TGTGCCATCGCCCAGGGCGAGTACCTCTCTGGAAACACCATATATTTT.

V and J are TRBV29-1 and TRBJ2-7, with 7 nucleotides matching TRBD1. The CDR3 length is 12 residues. The germline CDR1 and CDR2 sequences are SQVTM and ANQGSEA. Trimming took 4 bases from V and 3 from J; bases not matched to a gene: 3. CDR3 sequence reads: CSVVQGIYEQYF. The CDR3, as DNA: TGCAGCGTTGTACAGGGGATCTACGAGCAGTACTTC.

The V call is TRBV7-2, the J call TRBJ2-3; 8 bases align to TRBD2. The junction had 9 bases not matched to a gene; V was cut back by 1 base and J by 3 bases. The CDR3 spans 17 residues. CDR1 SGHTA and CDR2 FQGNSA come from the germline V gene. CDR3 loop: CASSLEWAGGLTDTQYF. The CDR3 DNA reads TGTGCCAGCAGCTTAGAGTGGGCGGGGGGCCTAACAGATACGCAGTATTTT.

The chain combines TRBV19 with TRBJ2-3, with 9 positions matching TRBD2. Unmatched junction bases numbered 11, after V lost 4 bases and J lost 0 bases. The CDR3 contains 18 residues. From germline, CDR1 is LNHDA and CDR2 SQIVND (reference sequence). The CDR3 reads CASSTGAGGTASTDTQYF. The CDR3 DNA sequence: TGTGCCAGTAGTACCGGGGCGGGGGGGACCGCTAGCACAGATACGCAGTATTTT.

This clone was seen just once. The chain links TRBV7-2 to TRBJ1-1; D is perhaps TRBD1 (5 bases). V lost 1 base to trimming and J lost 3 bases, with 12 bases between them. CDR1 SGHTA and CDR2 FQGNSA come from the germline V gene. The length of the CDR3 is 15 residues. This CDR3 is CASSLEDIRHTEAFF. The CDR3, as DNA: TGTGCCAGCAGCTTAGAGGACATCCGGCACACTGAAGCTTTCTTT.